This T cell receptor beta chain was observed in a study of T-cell reconstitution after alpha-beta-depleted transplantation in children. Preparation of the TCRbeta library was carried out with unique molecular identifiers. TCRdb recomputed calls from the PCR reads with MiXCR, one row per CDR3 protein. The top ten clones hold 4% to 5% of a sample with some 590,000 distinct CDR3 sequences, about 10% of them seen once. The CDR3 is 15 residues long. Trimming shortened V by 8 bases and J by 2 bases, and 19 bases separated the two germline ends. CDR1 and CDR2 (germline): MNHNS, SASEGT. The TCR comes from a human donor who donated a stem cell graft to a child with acute myeloid leukemia. Source: PBMCs from the stem cell graft donor, taken from the stem cell graft. This chain links TRBV6-1 with TRBJ2-7; D may be TRBD2 (6 bases). In DNA, the CDR3 is TGTGCCAGCTACAGTTACGGGGGAGATGCCTACGAGCAGTACTTC. It codes for CASYSYGGDAYEQYF.